The text below deals with one T cell receptor (beta chain). Its antigen is still unknown. Nothing much larger sits one base from this clone, and base qualities are not available. V is reduced by 5 bases and J by 1 base, leaving a spacing of 15 bases between them. According to the germline V gene, CDR1 reads WSHSY and CDR2 reads SAAADI. The CDR3 measures 16 amino acids from cysteine to phenylalanine. This entry keeps only the CDR3 DNA: 48 bases, framed from base 1. Donors were healthy HIV-negative adults with no recently reported acute infections or vaccinations. Only Caucasian adults living in Nashville, Tennessee, USA were represented among the donors. CD4+ T cells were enriched through magnetic negative selection, after which naive cells were positively selected on CD45RA and the remaining negative fraction served as the memory subset. After blood collection by leukapheresis, PBMCs were isolated using Ficoll-Histopaque density gradient centrifugation and then cryopreserved in the vapor phase of liquid nitrogen. Purity and quantity of every magnetically sorted T cell population were checked by analytical flow cytometry. Genomic DNA was isolated from every sorted fraction and measured by UV absorbance on a Nanodrop 2000c.

The data are from a study of shared clonotypes between healthy human individuals (dated by TCRdb to 2019 to 2021). Study-wide context: The cohort comprised a couple of women and a few men aged 18 to 49 years. For each donor, CD4 naive and CD4 memory were each given three plates, CD8 naive was given two plates, and CD8 memory was given one plate. Blood TCR repertoires of five healthy adults were deeply sequenced to estimate repertoire size and the extent of clonotype sharing between individuals. To increase sequencing depth and limit assay-specific biases, TCR repertoire library preparation and sequencing were carried out by different laboratories using diverse techniques. Per donor, leukapheresis produced somewhere between about 0.94 and 8.9 billion PBMCs.

TCR CDR3 regions were amplified from genomic DNA by multiplex PCR using the deep immunoSEQ assay. Extracted genomic DNA from each cell subset was spread evenly across all wells of several immunoSEQ 96-well plates, with each plate serving as a replicate. Each replicate PCR for sorted subsets received around 210 ng genomic DNA, equal to tens of thousands of T cell genomes. Purified libraries were measured with a Qubit 3.0 fluorometer, size-checked on a Bioanalyzer 2100, and measured again with the KAPA Library Quantification kit. Every immunoSEQ 96-well plate was sequenced on a separate single-read 150-cycle Illumina NextSeq 550 flow cell. Under the source paper's analysis protocol: Because the immunoSEQ output included only junctional sequences and no quality scores, the filtering could not be the same as the filtering used for full-length reads. To assign V/J genes and CDR3, sequences were annotated using PyIR, a Python wrapper for IgBLAST v1.9, with IMGT germline references. Reads were removed for weak V/J assignments (E-value above 1e-6), missing CDR3, stop codons, out-of-frame junctions, or ambiguous translated residues. V3J clonotypes were defined as sequences sharing the same inferred V gene, J gene, and CDR3 amino acid sequence. Percentage overlap between repertoires was computed as shared unique clonotypes divided by the size of the smaller repertoire. Richness of each repertoire was evaluated using RTK rarefaction, the Chao1 estimator, and Recon v2.1 estimates of unobserved clonotypes. Generation probabilities were computed with OLGA for all TCRbeta clonotypes obtained by the gDNA method from several donors. TCRdb carries this immuneACCESS record with in-frame sequences only. Its versions omit some clonotypes, under half of them owing to an unresolved V gene in the studies checked, with the rest unexplained. V and J calls and clone size are as listed in that table; D and trimming were resolved from the DNA. The sample includes some 680,000 clones, with roughly 73% observed a single time. The leading ten clones occupy about 1.8% of the sample.

General findings and caveats noted by the study authors: The genetic and exposure-history diversity represented was limited by the small number of donors. Rarefaction of sorted-subset datasets indicated incomplete sequencing despite the large sequencing depth. Across a few donors, approximately 5% of naive CD4, over 3% of naive CD8, 2% to 2.5% of memory CD4, and 0.3% to 0.45% of memory CD8 clonotypes were shared. Estimated clonotype richness was generally larger for naive than for memory subsets. Based on pairwise subsampling, the degree of clonotype sharing among donors was expected to be affected by sequencing depth. Clonotypes shared by all four sorted-subset donors showed higher generation probabilities than non-shared clonotypes. Sampling was restricted to blood, and TCR repertoires in tissue are likely to differ from TCR repertoires in blood.

The sequence joins TRBV10-2 to TRBJ2-1, with TRBD2 as a weak D call on 6 bases. Source material: memory CD4+ T cells sorted from blood. Per the publication, the cell subset or site label means: CD45RA-negative fraction. The sequence was collected from a woman in her 30s in good health. CDR3 loop: CASSRGGLGSYNEQFF. The bases are TGCGCCAGCAGTCGCGGAGGGCTGGGTTCCTACAATGAGCAGTTCTTC.